The entry below describes one T cell receptor (beta chain). Antigen specificity is unknown. Every sample had a minimum of 6 million PBMCs isolated. The source of the sample is a study of blood T cells in healthy people across ages. Whole-study context: Template switching recovered approximately one barcoded beta molecule for every two T cells.

Study-wide results and caveats: Unsorted PBMCs ruled out conclusive naive versus antigen-experienced comparison.

With a J-beta primer mix and a sample-barcoded 5' primer, a second PCR ran about 7 to 12 cycles. TCRdb re-called the 5' RACE reads through MiXCR, storing one row per CDR3 protein. Counted here are more than 800,000 distinct CDR3 sequences, 25% to 35% occurring once; the ten biggest clones make up 15% to 20%. CDR3 length equals 17 residues. The germline gives CDR1 DFQATT, CDR2 SNEGSKA (reference sequence). The V segment lost 0 bases and the J segment 2 bases; nucleotides outside the gene matches: 9. Source material: blood. The V gene is TRBV20-1, the J gene TRBJ2-3, with 9 bases identical to TRBD2. The clonotype comes from a woman older than 75 in good health. CDR3 nucleotides: TGCAGTGCTAGAGAAGTCCCTAGCGGGACAGACACAGATACGCAGTATTTT. Its protein product is CSAREVPSGTDTDTQYF.